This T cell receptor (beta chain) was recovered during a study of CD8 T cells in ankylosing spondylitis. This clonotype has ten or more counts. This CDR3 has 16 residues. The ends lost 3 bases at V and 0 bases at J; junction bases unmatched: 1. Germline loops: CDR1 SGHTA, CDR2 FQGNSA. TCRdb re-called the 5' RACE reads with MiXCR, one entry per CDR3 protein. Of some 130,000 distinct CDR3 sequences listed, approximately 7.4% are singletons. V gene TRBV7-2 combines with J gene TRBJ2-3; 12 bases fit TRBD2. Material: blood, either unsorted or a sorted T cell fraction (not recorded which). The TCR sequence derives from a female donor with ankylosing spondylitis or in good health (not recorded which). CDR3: CASSLTSGGSTDTQYF. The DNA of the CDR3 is TGTGCCAGCAGCTTGACTAGCGGGGGTAGCACAGATACGCAGTATTTT.